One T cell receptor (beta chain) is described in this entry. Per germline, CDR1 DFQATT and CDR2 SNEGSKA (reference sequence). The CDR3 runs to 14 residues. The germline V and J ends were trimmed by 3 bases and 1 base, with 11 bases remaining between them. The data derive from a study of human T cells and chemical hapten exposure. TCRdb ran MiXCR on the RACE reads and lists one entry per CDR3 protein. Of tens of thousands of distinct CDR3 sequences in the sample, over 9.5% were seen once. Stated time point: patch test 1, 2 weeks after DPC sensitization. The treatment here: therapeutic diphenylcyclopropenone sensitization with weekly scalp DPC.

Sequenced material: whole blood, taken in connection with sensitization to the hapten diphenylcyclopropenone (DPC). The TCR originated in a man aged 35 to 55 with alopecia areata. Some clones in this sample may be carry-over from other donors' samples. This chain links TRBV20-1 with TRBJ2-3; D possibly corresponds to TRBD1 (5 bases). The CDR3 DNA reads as TGCAGTGCTAGTTTTATCAGGGGCACAGATACGCAGTATTTT. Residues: CSASFIRGTDTQYF.